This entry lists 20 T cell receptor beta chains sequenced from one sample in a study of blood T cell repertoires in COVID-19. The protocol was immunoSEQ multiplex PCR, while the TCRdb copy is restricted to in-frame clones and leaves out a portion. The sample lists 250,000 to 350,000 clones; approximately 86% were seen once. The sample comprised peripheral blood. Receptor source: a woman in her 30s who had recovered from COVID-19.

As DNA, the CDR3 is TGTGCCAGCAGGGAGGGGGCTTTCTTT. Protein: CASREGAFF. This rearrangement joins TRBV5-8 to TRBJ1-1, with a tentative D call TRBD1 (5 bases). The length of the CDR3 is 9 residues. V was trimmed by 5 bases and J by 11 bases, leaving 7 bases between them. Germline loops: CDR1 SGHTS, CDR2 YDEGEE.

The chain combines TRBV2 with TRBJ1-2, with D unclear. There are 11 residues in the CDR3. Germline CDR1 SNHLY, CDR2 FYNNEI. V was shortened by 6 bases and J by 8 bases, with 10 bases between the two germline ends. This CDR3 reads CASRGVQGYTF. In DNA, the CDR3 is TGTGCCAGCAGGGGCGTACAGGGCTACACCTTC.

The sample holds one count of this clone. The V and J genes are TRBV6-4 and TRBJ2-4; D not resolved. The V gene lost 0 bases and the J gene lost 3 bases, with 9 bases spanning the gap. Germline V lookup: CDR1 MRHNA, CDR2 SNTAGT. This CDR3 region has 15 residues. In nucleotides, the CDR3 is TGTGCCAGCAGTGACTCGCGGTCGGGCAAAAACATTCAGTACTTC. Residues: CASSDSRSGKNIQYF.

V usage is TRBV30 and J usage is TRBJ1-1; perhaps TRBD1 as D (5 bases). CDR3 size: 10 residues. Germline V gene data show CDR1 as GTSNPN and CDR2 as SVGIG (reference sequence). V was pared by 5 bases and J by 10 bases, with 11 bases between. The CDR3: CAWGDSTAFF. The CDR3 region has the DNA TGTGCCTGGGGTGACAGTACAGCTTTCTTT.

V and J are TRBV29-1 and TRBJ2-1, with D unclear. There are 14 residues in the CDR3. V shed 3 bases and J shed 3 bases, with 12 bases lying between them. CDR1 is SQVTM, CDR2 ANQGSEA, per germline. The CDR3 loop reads CSVDKARSYNEQFF. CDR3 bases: TGCAGCGTTGATAAGGCTAGAAGCTACAATGAGCAGTTCTTC.

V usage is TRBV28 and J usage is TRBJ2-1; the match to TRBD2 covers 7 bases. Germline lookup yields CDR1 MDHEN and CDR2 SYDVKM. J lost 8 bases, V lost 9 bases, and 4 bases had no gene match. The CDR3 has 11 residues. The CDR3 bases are TGTGCCAGTACTAGCGCCGATGAGCAGTTCTTC. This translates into CASTSADEQFF. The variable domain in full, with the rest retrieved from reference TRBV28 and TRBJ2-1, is DVKVTQSSRYLVKRTGEKVFLECVQDMDHENMFWYRQDPGLGLRLIYFSYDVKMKEKGDIPEGYSVSREKKERFSLILESASTNQTSMYLCASTSADEQFFGPGTRLTVL.

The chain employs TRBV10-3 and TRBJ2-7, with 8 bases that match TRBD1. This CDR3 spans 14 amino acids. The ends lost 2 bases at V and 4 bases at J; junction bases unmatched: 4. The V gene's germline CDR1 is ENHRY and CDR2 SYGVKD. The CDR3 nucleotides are TGTGCCATCAGTGAGGGAGGACAGGGTTACGAGCAGTACTTC. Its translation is CAISEGGQGYEQYF.

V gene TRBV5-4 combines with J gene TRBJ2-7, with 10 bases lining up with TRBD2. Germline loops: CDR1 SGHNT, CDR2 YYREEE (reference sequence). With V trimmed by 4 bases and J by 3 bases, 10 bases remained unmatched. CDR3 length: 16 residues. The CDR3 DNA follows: TGTGCCAGCAGCCAAAGCGGGAGGGATAAACTCTACGAGCAGTACTTC. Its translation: CASSQSGRDKLYEQYF.

The CDR3 sequence is CASSVDRVNEKLFF. CDR3 coding DNA: TGTGCCAGCAGCGTCGACAGGGTTAATGAAAAACTGTTTTTT. V and J are TRBV27 and TRBJ1-4, with 7 bases matching TRBD1. V dropped 6 bases and J dropped 4; count of bases not matched to a gene: 5. The germline CDR1 and CDR2 sequences are MNHEY and SMNVEV (reference sequence). The CDR3 is 14 residues long.

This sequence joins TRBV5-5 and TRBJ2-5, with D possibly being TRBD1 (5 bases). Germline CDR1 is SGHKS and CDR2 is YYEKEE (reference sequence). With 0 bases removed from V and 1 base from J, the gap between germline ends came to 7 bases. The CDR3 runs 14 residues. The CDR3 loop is CASSLGGGQETQYF. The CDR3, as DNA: TGTGCCAGCAGCTTGGGGGGCGGCCAAGAGACCCAGTACTTC.

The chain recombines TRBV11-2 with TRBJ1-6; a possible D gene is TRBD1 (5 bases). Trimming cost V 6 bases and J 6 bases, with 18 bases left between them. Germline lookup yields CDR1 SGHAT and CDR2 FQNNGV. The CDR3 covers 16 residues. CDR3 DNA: TGTGCCAGCAGAATTCCCGCGGGGCCCGGTAATTCACCCCTCCACTTT. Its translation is CASRIPAGPGNSPLHF.

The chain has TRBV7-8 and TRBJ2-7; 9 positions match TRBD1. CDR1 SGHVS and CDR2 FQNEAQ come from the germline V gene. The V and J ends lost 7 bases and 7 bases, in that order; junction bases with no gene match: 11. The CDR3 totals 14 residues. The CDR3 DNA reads TGTGCCAGCACCCTGGGACAGGGATTGAGAGAGCAGTACTTC. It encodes CASTLGQGLREQYF.

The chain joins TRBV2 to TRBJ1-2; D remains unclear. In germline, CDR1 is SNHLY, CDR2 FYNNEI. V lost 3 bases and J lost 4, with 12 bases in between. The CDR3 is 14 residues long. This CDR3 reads CASSDTTEGYGYTF. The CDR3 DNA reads TGTGCCAGCAGTGACACCACAGAAGGCTATGGCTACACCTTC.

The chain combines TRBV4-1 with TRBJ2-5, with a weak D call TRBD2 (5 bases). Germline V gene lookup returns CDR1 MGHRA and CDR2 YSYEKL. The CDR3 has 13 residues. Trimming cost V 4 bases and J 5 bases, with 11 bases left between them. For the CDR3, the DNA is TGCGCCAGCAGCCCTGGGGTAGCGGAGACCCAGTACTTC. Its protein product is CASSPGVAETQYF.

CDR3 loop: CASSDQGLAGAEEGNEQFF. In nucleotides, the CDR3 is TGTGCCAGCAGCGACCAGGGGCTAGCGGGAGCAGAGGAGGGCAATGAGCAGTTCTTC. This sequence joins TRBV9 and TRBJ2-1; TRBD2 matches 10 bases. V was pared by 3 bases and J by 6 bases, with 18 bases of the junction left unmatched. CDR1 and CDR2 from the germline V gene are SGDLS and YYNGEE. The length of the CDR3 is 19 residues. Full variable domain (outside the CDR3, taken from reference TRBV9 and TRBJ2-1): DSGVTQTPKHLITATGQRVTLRCSPRSGDLSVYWYQQSLDQGLQFLIQYYNGEERAKGNILERFSAQQFPDLHSELNLSSLELGDSALYFCASSDQGLAGAEEGNEQFFGPGTRLTVL.

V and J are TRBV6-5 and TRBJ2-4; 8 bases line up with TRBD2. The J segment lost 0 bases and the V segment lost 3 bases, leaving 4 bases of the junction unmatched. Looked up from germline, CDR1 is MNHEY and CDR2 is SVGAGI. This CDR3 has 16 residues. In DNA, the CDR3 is TGTGCCAGCAGTTATAGCGGGGACCTAGCCAAAAACATTCAGTACTTC. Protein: CASSYSGDLAKNIQYF.

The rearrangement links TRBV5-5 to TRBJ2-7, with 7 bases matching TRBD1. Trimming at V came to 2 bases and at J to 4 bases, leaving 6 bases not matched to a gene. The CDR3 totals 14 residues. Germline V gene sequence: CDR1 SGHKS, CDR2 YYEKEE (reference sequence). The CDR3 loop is CASSFRGRLYEQYF. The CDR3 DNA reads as TGTGCCAGCAGCTTTAGGGGGCGCTTGTACGAGCAGTACTTC.

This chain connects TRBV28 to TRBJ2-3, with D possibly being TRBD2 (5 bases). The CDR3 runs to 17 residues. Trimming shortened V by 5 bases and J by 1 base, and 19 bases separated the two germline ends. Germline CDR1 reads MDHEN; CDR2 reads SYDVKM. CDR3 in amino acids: CASSTPIRGIGTDTQYF. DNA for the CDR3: TGTGCCAGCAGTACACCAATACGGGGAATAGGCACAGATACGCAGTATTTT.

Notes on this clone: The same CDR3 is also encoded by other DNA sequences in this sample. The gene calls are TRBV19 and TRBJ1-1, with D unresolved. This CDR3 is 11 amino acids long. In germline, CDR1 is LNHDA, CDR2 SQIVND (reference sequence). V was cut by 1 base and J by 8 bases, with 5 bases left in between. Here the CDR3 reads CASSIGGEAFF. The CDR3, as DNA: TGTGCCAGTAGTATAGGCGGAGAAGCTTTCTTT.

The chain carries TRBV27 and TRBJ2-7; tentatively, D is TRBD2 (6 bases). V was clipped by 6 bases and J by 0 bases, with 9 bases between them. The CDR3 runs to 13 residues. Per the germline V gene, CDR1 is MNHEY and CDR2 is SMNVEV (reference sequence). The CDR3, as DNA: TGTGCCAGCAGCCCCGGGGGCTCCTACGAGCAGTACTTC. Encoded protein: CASSPGGSYEQYF.